This T cell receptor (beta chain) was identified during a study of blood T cell repertoires in COVID-19. The CDR3 runs to 13 residues. Germline V gene lookup returns CDR1 SGHRS and CDR2 YFSETQ. Generated by immunoSEQ multiplex PCR, the TCRdb table keeps only in-frame clones and is missing some. The sample consists of about 200,000 clones, approximately 80% of them appearing once. This clone was detected only once. One end of the junction fails to match germline, which may point to a read error. The sequencing sample was made of peripheral blood. The chain carries TRBV5-1 and TRBJ1-2; 10 bases line up with TRBD1. The TCR comes from a woman of 80 years or more with acute or convalescent COVID-19. CDR3 residues: CASRLDRGDGYTF. CDR3 DNA sequence: TGCGCCAGCAGGTTGGACAGGGGGGACGGCTACACCTTC.